This T cell receptor beta chain was obtained from a study of OX40 agonist ivuxolimab in advanced cancers. Study overall: An agonistic human IgG2 monoclonal antibody against OX40 (CD134) was given. Averaging around 60 years in age, with a range of about 23 to 79, the cohort was about 86% male.

This clone was counted a single time. Assay used: immunoSEQ multiplex PCR; TCRdb lists only in-frame clones, some missing. The sample yields tens of thousands of clones, approximately 80% seen once. The V gene lost 5 bases and the J gene lost 4 bases, with 5 bases spanning the gap. This CDR3 comprises 11 residues. Germline V gene lookup returns CDR1 MNHEY and CDR2 SVGAGI. The sequence came from an adult with an advanced solid tumor such as melanoma, head and neck, liver or kidney cancer. The sample consisted of CD4+ or CD8+ T cells sorted from blood, taken in a trial of the OX40 agonist ivuxolimab. The genes are TRBV6-5 and TRBJ2-5; D is unclear. The CDR3 DNA follows: TGTGCCAGCAGTCTTACAGAGACCCAGTACTTC. Protein product: CASSLTETQYF.